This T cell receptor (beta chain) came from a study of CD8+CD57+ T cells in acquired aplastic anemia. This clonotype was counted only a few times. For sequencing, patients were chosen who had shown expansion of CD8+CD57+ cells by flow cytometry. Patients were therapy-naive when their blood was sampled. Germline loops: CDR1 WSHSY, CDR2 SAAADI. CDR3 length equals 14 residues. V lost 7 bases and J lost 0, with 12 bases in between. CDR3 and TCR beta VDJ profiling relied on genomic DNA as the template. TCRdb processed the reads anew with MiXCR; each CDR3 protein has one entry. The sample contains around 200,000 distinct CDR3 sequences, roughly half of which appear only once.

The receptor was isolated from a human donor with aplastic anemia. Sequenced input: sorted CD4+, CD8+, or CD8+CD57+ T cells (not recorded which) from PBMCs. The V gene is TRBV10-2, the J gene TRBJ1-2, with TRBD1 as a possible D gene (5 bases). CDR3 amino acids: CASIGTDANYGYTF. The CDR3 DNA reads TGCGCCAGCATAGGGACGGATGCTAACTATGGCTACACCTTC.